This T cell receptor beta chain was recorded in a study of blood T cell repertoires in COVID-19. Study overall: COVID-19 samples from acute and convalescent phases originated in the United States, Italy and Spain. From T cells, B-cell-depleted T cells, or PBMCs came the material, which was cDNA or gDNA.

Germline CDR1 reads SGHRS; CDR2 reads YFSETQ. Trimming pared 4 bases from V and 8 bases from J, leaving 12 bases between. This CDR3 has 12 amino acids. Authors' methods: Reference gene primer amplification gave estimated nucleated cell counts. The table came from immunoSEQ multiplex PCR; TCRdb's copy has only in-frame clones and leaves some out. V and J calls and clone size are those listed in that table; D and trimming were worked out from the DNA. This table holds 150,000 to 200,000 clones, 70% to 90% found once. Material for sequencing was peripheral blood. The receptor's source is a young man who had recovered from COVID-19. This chain joins TRBV5-1 and TRBJ1-1; D possibly corresponds to TRBD1 (5 bases). CDR3 protein: CASSLGGDEAFF. CDR3 bases: TGCGCCAGCAGCCTAGGCGGGGACGAAGCTTTCTTT.